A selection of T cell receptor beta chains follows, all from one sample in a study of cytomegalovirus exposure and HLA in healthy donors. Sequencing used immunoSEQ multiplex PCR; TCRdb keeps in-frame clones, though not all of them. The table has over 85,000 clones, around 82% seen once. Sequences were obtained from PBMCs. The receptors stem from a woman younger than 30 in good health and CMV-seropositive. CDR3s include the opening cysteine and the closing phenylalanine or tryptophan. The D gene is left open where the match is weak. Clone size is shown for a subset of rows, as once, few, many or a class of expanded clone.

DNA: TGTGCCAGCAGCCATATTACAGGGCATGAGCAGTTCTTC
CDR3: CASSHITGHEQFF
D: -
size: -
J: TRBJ2-1
V: TRBV7-9

DNA: TGTGCCAGCAGGAGGACAGGCCTTTCCTACGAGCAGTACTTC
CDR3: CASRRTGLSYEQYF
D: TRBD1
size: -
J: TRBJ2-7
V: TRBV27

DNA: TGTGCCAGCAGTTTCCCGGGACAGGGCTACGAGCAGTACTTC
CDR3: CASSFPGQGYEQYF
D: TRBD1
size: -
J: TRBJ2-7
V: TRBV6-1

DNA: TGTGCCAGCAGCTTAGATTCGTGGGGGCGAGGGTATGGCTACACCTTC
CDR3: CASSLDSWGRGYGYTF
D: -
size: once
J: TRBJ1-2
V: TRBV7-9

DNA: TGCGCCAGCAGCTTGGCGGAGCGGAACACTGAAGCTTTCTTT
CDR3: CASSLAERNTEAFF
D: -
size: -
J: TRBJ1-1
V: TRBV5-1

DNA: TGTGCCAGCAGCTTAACGGTGGGGCAGAACGAGCAGTACTTC
CDR3: CASSLTVGQNEQYF
D: -
size: -
J: TRBJ2-7
V: TRBV13

DNA: TGTGCCAGTAGTGATCCGGGACAGGGGAAGAATCAGCCCCAGCATTTT
CDR3: CASSDPGQGKNQPQHF
D: TRBD1
size: -
J: TRBJ1-5
V: TRBV19

DNA: TGTGCCAGCAGCCTCGCCACAGGGCTAGAGACCCAGTACTTC
CDR3: CASSLATGLETQYF
D: -
size: -
J: TRBJ2-5
V: TRBV7-9

DNA: TGTGCCAGTAGTAAGGGGGCAGGTGAAGCTTTCTTT
CDR3: CASSKGAGEAFF
D: TRBD1
size: once
J: TRBJ1-1
V: TRBV19

DNA: TGTGCCAGTAGACAGTCTGGGGAGACCCAGTACTTC
CDR3: CASRQSGETQYF
D: -
size: -
J: TRBJ2-5
V: TRBV19

DNA: TGTGCCACCCCGACAGCGAACACTGAAGCTTTCTTT
CDR3: CATPTANTEAFF
D: -
size: few
J: TRBJ1-1
V: TRBV7-9

DNA: TGTGCCAGCAGTAAGCTGACTAACTCCTACGAGCAGTACTTC
CDR3: CASSKLTNSYEQYF
D: -
size: few
J: TRBJ2-7
V: TRBV28

DNA: TGCGCCAGCAGTCAATTAGGGGAAACTGGAAACACCATATATTTT
CDR3: CASSQLGETGNTIYF
D: -
size: -
J: TRBJ1-3
V: TRBV23-1

DNA: TGTGCCAGCAGTGAATGGGGGGGTGGATTCGATGAAAAACTGTTTTTT
CDR3: CASSEWGGGFDEKLFF
D: -
size: few
J: TRBJ1-4
V: TRBV2

DNA: TGCGCCAGCAGCCAAGAGGGGACAGGGGGTTCGGATAATGAAAAACTGTTTTTT
CDR3: CASSQEGTGGSDNEKLFF
D: TRBD1
size: -
J: TRBJ1-4
V: TRBV4-1

DNA: TGTGCCAGCTCACGTACGGGGAGGAGCAATCAGCCCCAGCATTTT
CDR3: CASSRTGRSNQPQHF
D: -
size: -
J: TRBJ1-5
V: TRBV18

DNA: TGTGCCAGCAGCCCCCGGACAGGGCCGCGAGAAAAACTGTTTTTT
CDR3: CASSPRTGPREKLFF
D: TRBD1
size: -
J: TRBJ1-4
V: TRBV7-9

DNA: TGTGCCAGCAGCCAAGCGGGGGGGTCCGAGCAGTACTTC
CDR3: CASSQAGGSEQYF
D: TRBD2
size: -
J: TRBJ2-7
V: TRBV4-2

DNA: TGCGCCAGCAGCTTGGGTACAGTAGGCGAAAAACTGTTTTTT
CDR3: CASSLGTVGEKLFF
D: -
size: -
J: TRBJ1-4
V: TRBV5-1

DNA: TGTGCCAGCAACCCTGGACTAGCGGGTTTGGGCACAGATACGCAGTATTTT
CDR3: CASNPGLAGLGTDTQYF
D: TRBD2
size: few
J: TRBJ2-3
V: TRBV7-9

DNA: TGTGCCAGCAGCTTAGATCACAGAAACACCGGGGAGCTGTTTTTT
CDR3: CASSLDHRNTGELFF
D: -
size: -
J: TRBJ2-2
V: TRBV7-2

DNA: TGTGCCAGCAGCGTTACAGGGGGCTGGTCACCCCTCCACTTT
CDR3: CASSVTGGWSPLHF
D: TRBD1
size: -
J: TRBJ1-6
V: TRBV2

DNA: TGTGCCAGCAGTTATGGGGCTGAGATCTACGAGCAGTACTTC
CDR3: CASSYGAEIYEQYF
D: -
size: -
J: TRBJ2-7
V: TRBV6-6

DNA: TGTGCCAGTAGTAACCAGGGGGATGCACCGGGCAATCAGCCCCAGCATTTT
CDR3: CASSNQGDAPGNQPQHF
D: TRBD1
size: -
J: TRBJ1-5
V: TRBV19

DNA: TGCGCCAGCAGCAGGGGACAGGGGAACGATCAGCCCCAGCATTTT
CDR3: CASSRGQGNDQPQHF
D: TRBD1
size: -
J: TRBJ1-5
V: TRBV5-1

DNA: TGCGCCAGCAGCTTGGTGGGGGGAAAAGAGACCCAGTACTTC
CDR3: CASSLVGGKETQYF
D: -
size: -
J: TRBJ2-5
V: TRBV5-1

DNA: TGTGCCAGCAGTGAACTAGCGGACTACGAGCAGTACTTC
CDR3: CASSELADYEQYF
D: TRBD2
size: few
J: TRBJ2-7
V: TRBV6-1

DNA: TGTGCCAGCAGCTCCGGGACAGGGGGCTTATTCCGCCTCACAGATACGCAGTATTTT
CDR3: CASSSGTGGLFRLTDTQYF
D: TRBD1
size: -
J: TRBJ2-3
V: TRBV5-6

DNA: TGTGCCAGCACAGGACAGAAAGGGGATAAGACTAACTATGGCTACACCTTC
CDR3: CASTGQKGDKTNYGYTF
D: -
size: -
J: TRBJ1-2
V: TRBV5-5

DNA: TGCGCCAGCAGGCGGGCTTACGGCGGATATAATTCACCCCTCCACTTT
CDR3: CASRRAYGGYNSPLHF
D: -
size: -
J: TRBJ1-6
V: TRBV5-1

DNA: TGTGCCAGCAGCCAGGGACAGGGGAGCTCCTACGAGCAGTACTTC
CDR3: CASSQGQGSSYEQYF
D: TRBD1
size: -
J: TRBJ2-7
V: TRBV7-2

DNA: TGTGCCAGCAGCGCCCGGGACAGGGCGAGCGGGAGCTACACCTTC
CDR3: CASSARDRASGSYTF
D: TRBD1
size: -
J: TRBJ1-2
V: TRBV9

DNA: TGTGCCAGCAGTATACTTACAGGGGGCAGCTCTGGGGCCAACGTCCTGACTTTC
CDR3: CASSILTGGSSGANVLTF
D: TRBD1
size: once
J: TRBJ2-6
V: TRBV27

DNA: TGTGCCAGCAGCCCCGGACAGGTTGGTAGCTACGAGCAGTACTTC
CDR3: CASSPGQVGSYEQYF
D: TRBD1
size: -
J: TRBJ2-7
V: TRBV7-9

DNA: TGTGCCAGTAGTATTCAGGGCCAAGAGACCCAGTACTTC
CDR3: CASSIQGQETQYF
D: -
size: -
J: TRBJ2-5
V: TRBV19

DNA: TGTGCCAGCAGAAAACCCGGACAGCTCGGCTATGGCTACACCTTC
CDR3: CASRKPGQLGYGYTF
D: -
size: once
J: TRBJ1-2
V: TRBV6-1

DNA: TGTGCCAGCAGTTACCAAAAACGGGACTCCGGGGAGCTGTTTTTT
CDR3: CASSYQKRDSGELFF
D: -
size: -
J: TRBJ2-2
V: TRBV6-6

DNA: TGTGCCAGCAGCACCCATCTTATAGCGGGGGACTCCTACGAGCAGTACTTC
CDR3: CASSTHLIAGDSYEQYF
D: TRBD2
size: medium-sized
J: TRBJ2-7
V: TRBV28

DNA: TGTGCCACCAGCCGCGGACAGGGGATGCTTAACACTGAAGCTTTCTTT
CDR3: CATSRGQGMLNTEAFF
D: TRBD1
size: -
J: TRBJ1-1
V: TRBV15

DNA: TGTGCCAGCAGCCGGGCGGGGGGCCTTACAACCTACGAGCAGTACTTC
CDR3: CASSRAGGLTTYEQYF
D: TRBD2
size: few
J: TRBJ2-7
V: TRBV5-6

DNA: TGTGCCAGCTCATCCTCGACAGTTCGGAGCTCCTACAATGAGCAGTTCTTC
CDR3: CASSSSTVRSSYNEQFF
D: -
size: -
J: TRBJ2-1
V: TRBV18